The rows below give T cell receptor beta chains drawn from one sample of a study of beta chain features in type 1 diabetes. TCRdb's table, derived via immunoSEQ multiplex PCR, lists solely in-frame clones and lacks some. The top ten hold about 0.014% of the sample, which has approximately 330,000 clones, roughly 9.6% seen once. The sequencing input was naive CD4+ T cells from blood. The source of these receptors is a woman aged 25 to 39 in good health. The CDR3 runs from the conserved cysteine through the conserved F or W. The D gene is left open where the match is weak. Size is stated for part of the rows, as once, few or many counts, or as a class when the clone is expanded.

J gene	clone size	V gene	D gene	CDR3 DNA	CDR3 protein
TRBJ1-1	-	TRBV18	-	TGTGCCAGCTCACCAGACAGCTTGAACACTGAAGCTTTCTTT	CASSPDSLNTEAFF
TRBJ2-4	few	TRBV7-9	-	TGTGCCAGCAGCCTAGGATCCCGGGTGAGAGACATTCAGTACTTC	CASSLGSRVRDIQYF
TRBJ2-1	few	TRBV7-9	TRBD2	TGTGCCAGCAGCTTAAAACTAGCGGGAGGGCCTTGGGAGCAGTTCTTC	CASSLKLAGGPWEQFF
TRBJ2-1	few	TRBV30	-	TGTGCCTGGAGTATTAGCGGAACCTACAATGAGCAGTTCTTC	CAWSISGTYNEQFF
TRBJ2-3	few	TRBV29-1	TRBD2	TGCAGCGTTGTGGGACAAGCGGGAGGCCGCACAGATACGCAGTATTTT	CSVVGQAGGRTDTQYF
TRBJ2-1	few	TRBV30	TRBD2	TGTGCCTGGAGGCGGACTAGCGGGATCGGCGAGCAGTTCTTC	CAWRRTSGIGEQFF
TRBJ2-1	-	TRBV28	-	TGTGCCAGCAGTTCCGGACACTCGAGCTCCTACAATGAGCAGTTCTTC	CASSSGHSSSYNEQFF
TRBJ2-1	-	TRBV28	TRBD2	TGTGCCAGCACTAGCGGAGCATACAATGAGCAGTTCTTC	CASTSGAYNEQFF
TRBJ1-2	few	TRBV15	TRBD1	TGTGCCACCAGCCTGGACAGGGGAGGCTATGGCTACACCTTC	CATSLDRGGYGYTF
TRBJ1-2	-	TRBV4-3	TRBD1	TGCGCCAGCAGCCAAGGTTCCGGGACAGCCTATGGCTACACCTTC	CASSQGSGTAYGYTF
TRBJ2-2	-	TRBV5-1	TRBD1	TGCGCCAGCAGCTTGGCGGACAGGGACATCGGGGAGCTGTTTTTT	CASSLADRDIGELFF
TRBJ1-2	few	TRBV28	TRBD1	TGTGCCAGCAGCGGACAGGGGACCTATGGCTACACCTTC	CASSGQGTYGYTF
TRBJ2-5	-	TRBV28	-	TGTGCCAGCAGCCAAAGGCGGCAAGAGACCCAGTACTTC	CASSQRRQETQYF
TRBJ1-2	-	TRBV6-5	-	TGTGCCAGCAGTCCTCGGACATCCCCTAACTATGGCTACACCTTC	CASSPRTSPNYGYTF
TRBJ2-1	-	TRBV18	-	TGTGCCAGCTCCCCCGGTCCCGACGGGTTCGATGAGCAGTTCTTC	CASSPGPDGFDEQFF
TRBJ2-1	few	TRBV9	TRBD1	TGTGCCAGCAGCGCAAGGACAGGGGGCATCTACAATGAGCAGTTCTTC	CASSARTGGIYNEQFF
TRBJ2-7	-	TRBV19	TRBD1	TGTGCCAGTAGCCGGGACAGGGGTCCCTACGAGCAGTACTTC	CASSRDRGPYEQYF
TRBJ2-3	-	TRBV11-1	TRBD2	TGTGCCAGCAGCTTAACGGCGGGGGACACAGATACGCAGTATTTT	CASSLTAGDTDTQYF
TRBJ1-2	few	TRBV28	TRBD1	TGTGCCAGCAGTTTGTCCCTGCCGGGACAGGGGAATGGCTACACCTTC	CASSLSLPGQGNGYTF
TRBJ2-4	-	TRBV15	TRBD1	TGTGCCACCAGCAGAGCTAGACAGGGCCTGAACATTCAGTACTTC	CATSRARQGLNIQYF
TRBJ2-5	few	TRBV6-5	TRBD1	TGTGCCAGCAGTTACGGGACAGGGCGAGGGGAGACCCAGTACTTC	CASSYGTGRGETQYF
TRBJ2-1	few	TRBV28	-	TGTGCCAGCAGCACGGGAGCGATGGCCTACAATGAGCAGTTCTTC	CASSTGAMAYNEQFF
TRBJ2-3	-	TRBV7-9	TRBD2	TGTGCCAGCAGCTCCGGGACTAGCGCGACCACAGATACGCAGTATTTT	CASSSGTSATTDTQYF
TRBJ1-1	-	TRBV28	TRBD1	TGTGCCAGCAGCTCGGGACAGGGGACTGAAGCTTTCTTT	CASSSGQGTEAFF
TRBJ2-6	-	TRBV28	-	TGTGCCAGCAGTGCCGGGACAATCGTCCTGACTTTC	CASSAGTIVLTF
TRBJ1-1	few	TRBV19	-	TGTGCCAGTAAACGGGAGAACACTGAAGCTTTCTTT	CASKRENTEAFF
TRBJ2-1	-	TRBV25-1	-	TGTGCCAGCAGACTCACTAGCCTTGAGCAGTTCTTC	CASRLTSLEQFF
TRBJ2-7	few	TRBV5-4	-	TGTGCCAGCAGCTCACCACAGGGAGCCTACGAGCAGTACTTC	CASSSPQGAYEQYF
TRBJ1-1	few	TRBV7-9	-	TGTGCCAGCAGCCGACAAGGAATCACTGAAGCTTTCTTT	CASSRQGITEAFF
TRBJ2-7	few	TRBV29-1	-	TGCAGCGTAGCGCCGGCCCCCTACGAGCAGTACTTC	CSVAPAPYEQYF
TRBJ2-5	-	TRBV6-6	-	TGTGCCAGCAGTTACGAAAAGGGTCGGAGGGAGACCCAGTACTTC	CASSYEKGRRETQYF
TRBJ2-1	few	TRBV4-3	TRBD2	TGCGCCAGCAGCCAATCGTATAGCGGGGCCTACAATGAGCAGTTCTTC	CASSQSYSGAYNEQFF
TRBJ1-1	few	TRBV28	-	TGTGCCAGCAGTTCCCTCGGTTTTATGAACACTGAAGCTTTCTTT	CASSSLGFMNTEAFF
TRBJ1-2	few	TRBV19	-	TGTGCCAGTAGTCCTGGCGGGGGCTACACCTTC	CASSPGGGYTF
TRBJ2-1	-	TRBV5-1	-	TGCGCCAGCAGCACCCGGGGTATCTTATACAATGAGCAGTTCTTC	CASSTRGILYNEQFF
TRBJ2-3	few	TRBV19	-	TGTGCCAGCGGACATCTACCCACAGATACGCAGTATTTT	CASGHLPTDTQYF
TRBJ2-7	-	TRBV29-1	-	TGCAGCGTTGAAAAGGACATCCCCTACGAGCAGTACTTC	CSVEKDIPYEQYF
TRBJ1-1	-	TRBV7-9	-	TGTGCCAGCAGCGTCCCAGGGTATCGAGGGAACACTGAAGCTTTCTTT	CASSVPGYRGNTEAFF
TRBJ2-7	few	TRBV28	-	TGTGCCAGCAGCTGGCCAGGGTACGAGCAGTACTTC	CASSWPGYEQYF
TRBJ2-3	-	TRBV7-6	-	TGTGCCAGCAGCTTACGCGGCGCCTCGGGCACAGATACGCAGTATTTT	CASSLRGASGTDTQYF
TRBJ2-3	few	TRBV5-1	TRBD2	TGCGCCAGCAGCGCCGGGACTAGCGCTGATACGCAGTATTTT	CASSAGTSADTQYF
TRBJ2-3	-	TRBV19	-	TGTGCCAGTAGTGTGGGACTCACAGATACGCAGTATTTT	CASSVGLTDTQYF
TRBJ2-1	-	TRBV4-2	TRBD2	TGTGCCAGCAGCCAAGAGCCAGCGGGAGGGCCAGGGCACAATGAGCAGTTCTTC	CASSQEPAGGPGHNEQFF
TRBJ2-7	-	TRBV7-2	TRBD1	TGTGCCAGCAGCAAGTCGGACAGGGGGCCTTTGAGCGAGCAGTACTTC	CASSKSDRGPLSEQYF
TRBJ1-2	few	TRBV5-4	TRBD1	TGTGCCAGCAGCCCAGGGGGCGCGAGAAGTCATGGCTACACCTTC	CASSPGGARSHGYTF
TRBJ2-3	few	TRBV7-9	-	TGTGCCAGCAGCTTCCGGTCAGATACGCAGTATTTT	CASSFRSDTQYF
TRBJ2-5	-	TRBV5-6	-	TGTGCCAGCAGCAAACTTGCCGGGACACGGATGCTCACACAAGAGACCCAGTACTTC	CASSKLAGTRMLTQETQYF